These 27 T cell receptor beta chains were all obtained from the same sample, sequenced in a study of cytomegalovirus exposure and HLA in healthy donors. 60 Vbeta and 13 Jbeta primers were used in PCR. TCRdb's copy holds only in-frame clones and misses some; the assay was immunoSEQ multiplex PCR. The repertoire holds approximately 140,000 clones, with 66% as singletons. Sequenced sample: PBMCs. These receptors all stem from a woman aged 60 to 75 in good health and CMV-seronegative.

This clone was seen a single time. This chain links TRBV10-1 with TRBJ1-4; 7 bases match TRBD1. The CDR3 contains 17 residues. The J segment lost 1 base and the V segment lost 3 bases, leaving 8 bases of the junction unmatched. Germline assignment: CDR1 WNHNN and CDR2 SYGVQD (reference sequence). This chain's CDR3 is CASSDEWDRLTNEKLFF. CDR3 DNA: TGCGCCAGCAGTGACGAATGGGACAGATTAACTAATGAAAAACTGTTTTTT.

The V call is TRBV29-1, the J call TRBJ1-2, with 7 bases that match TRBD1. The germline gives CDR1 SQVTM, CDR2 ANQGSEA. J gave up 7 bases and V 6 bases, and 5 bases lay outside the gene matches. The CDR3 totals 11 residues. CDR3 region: CSVSGQSGYTF. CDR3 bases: TGCAGCGTCTCGGGACAGAGTGGCTACACCTTC.

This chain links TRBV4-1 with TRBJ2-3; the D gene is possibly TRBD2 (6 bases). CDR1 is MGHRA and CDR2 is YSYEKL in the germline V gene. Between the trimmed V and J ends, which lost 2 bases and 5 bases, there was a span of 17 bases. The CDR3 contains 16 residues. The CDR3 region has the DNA TGCGCCAGCAGCCAACCCGCGGGGCAGGCACGAGATACGCAGTATTTT. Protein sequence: CASSQPAGQARDTQYF.

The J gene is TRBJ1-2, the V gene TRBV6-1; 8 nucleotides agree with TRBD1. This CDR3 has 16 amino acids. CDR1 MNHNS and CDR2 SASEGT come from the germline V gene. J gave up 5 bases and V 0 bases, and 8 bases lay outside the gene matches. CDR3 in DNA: TGTGCCAGCAGTGAAGCGCAGGGGGCGCAGTGGTATGGCTACACCTTC. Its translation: CASSEAQGAQWYGYTF.

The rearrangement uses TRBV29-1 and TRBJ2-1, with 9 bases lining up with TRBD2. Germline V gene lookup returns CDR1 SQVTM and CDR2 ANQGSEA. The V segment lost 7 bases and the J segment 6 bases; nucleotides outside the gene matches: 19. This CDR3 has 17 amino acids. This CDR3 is CSALGGKREDSPNEQFF. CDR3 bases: TGCAGCGCCTTAGGAGGGAAGCGGGAGGACTCCCCCAATGAGCAGTTCTTC.

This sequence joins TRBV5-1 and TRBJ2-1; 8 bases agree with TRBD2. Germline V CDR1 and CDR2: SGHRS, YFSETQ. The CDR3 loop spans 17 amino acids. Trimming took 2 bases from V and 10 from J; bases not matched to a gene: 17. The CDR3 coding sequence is TGCGCCAGCAGCTTAGATGCAAGCGGGGGTCGAACCGAGGAGCAGTTCTTC. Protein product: CASSLDASGGRTEEQFF.

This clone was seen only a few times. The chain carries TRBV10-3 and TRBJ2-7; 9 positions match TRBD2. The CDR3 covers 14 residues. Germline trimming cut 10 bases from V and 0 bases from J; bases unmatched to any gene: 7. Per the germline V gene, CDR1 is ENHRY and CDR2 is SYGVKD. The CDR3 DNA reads TGTGCCACCACGCGGGAGGGAGGCTCCTACGAGCAGTACTTC. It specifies CATTREGGSYEQYF.

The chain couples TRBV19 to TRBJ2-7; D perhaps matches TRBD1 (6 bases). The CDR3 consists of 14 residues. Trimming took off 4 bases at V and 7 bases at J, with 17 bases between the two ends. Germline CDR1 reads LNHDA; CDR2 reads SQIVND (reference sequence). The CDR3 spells CASSSVRGRGEQYF. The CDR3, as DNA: TGTGCCAGTAGTAGTGTCAGGGGACGGGGAGAGCAGTACTTC.

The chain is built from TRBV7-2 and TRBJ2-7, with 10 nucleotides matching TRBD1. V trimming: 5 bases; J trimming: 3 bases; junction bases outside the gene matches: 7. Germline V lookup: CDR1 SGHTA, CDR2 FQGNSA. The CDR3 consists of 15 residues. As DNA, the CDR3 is TGTGCCAGCAGCCGGTCGGGACAGGGGAGCTACGAGCAGTACTTC. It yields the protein CASSRSGQGSYEQYF.

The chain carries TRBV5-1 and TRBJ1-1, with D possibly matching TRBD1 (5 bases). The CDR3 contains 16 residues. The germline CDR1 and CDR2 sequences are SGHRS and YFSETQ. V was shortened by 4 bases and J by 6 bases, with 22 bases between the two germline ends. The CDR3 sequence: CASSANSQGLGAEAFF. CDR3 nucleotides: TGCGCCAGCAGCGCAAATAGTCAGGGCCTTGGGGCTGAAGCTTTCTTT.

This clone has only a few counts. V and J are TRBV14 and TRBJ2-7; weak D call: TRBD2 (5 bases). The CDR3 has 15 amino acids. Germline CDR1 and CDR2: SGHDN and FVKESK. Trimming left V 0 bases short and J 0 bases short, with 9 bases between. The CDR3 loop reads CASSQDRAGSYEQYF. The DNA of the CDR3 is TGTGCCAGCAGCCAAGATCGGGCGGGCTCCTACGAGCAGTACTTC.

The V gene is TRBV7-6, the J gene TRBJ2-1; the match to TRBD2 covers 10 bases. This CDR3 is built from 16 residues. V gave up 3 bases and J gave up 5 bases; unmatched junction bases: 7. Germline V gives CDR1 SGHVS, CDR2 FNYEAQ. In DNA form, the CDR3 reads TGTGCCAGCAGCTTGGCTAGCGGGAGTTACGACAATGAGCAGTTCTTC. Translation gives CASSLASGSYDNEQFF. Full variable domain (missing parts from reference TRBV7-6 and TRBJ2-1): GAGVSQSPRYKVTKRGQDVALRCDPISGHVSLYWYRQALGQGPEFLTYFNYEAQQDKSGLPNDRFSAERPEGSISTLTIQRTEQRDSAMYRCASSLASGSYDNEQFFGPGTRLTVL.

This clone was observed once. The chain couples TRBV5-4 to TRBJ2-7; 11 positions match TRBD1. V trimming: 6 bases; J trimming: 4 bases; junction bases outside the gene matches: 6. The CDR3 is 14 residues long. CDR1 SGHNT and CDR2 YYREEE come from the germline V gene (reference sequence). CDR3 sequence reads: CASTLGQGAYEQYF. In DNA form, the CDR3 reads TGTGCCAGCACCCTAGGACAGGGGGCTTACGAGCAGTACTTC.

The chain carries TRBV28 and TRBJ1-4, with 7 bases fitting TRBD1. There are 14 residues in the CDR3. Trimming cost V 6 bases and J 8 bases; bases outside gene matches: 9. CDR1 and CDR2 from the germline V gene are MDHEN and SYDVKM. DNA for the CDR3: TGTGCCAGCAGCCCCGGAGGGGGCGTCGAAAAACTGTTTTTT. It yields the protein CASSPGGGVEKLFF.

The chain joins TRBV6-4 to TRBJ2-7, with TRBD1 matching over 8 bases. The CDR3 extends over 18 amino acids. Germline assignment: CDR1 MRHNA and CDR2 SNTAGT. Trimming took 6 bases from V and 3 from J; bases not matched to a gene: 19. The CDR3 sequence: CASRATGQGSEWGYEQYF. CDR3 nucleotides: TGTGCCAGCAGGGCTACCGGACAGGGTAGTGAATGGGGCTACGAGCAGTACTTC.

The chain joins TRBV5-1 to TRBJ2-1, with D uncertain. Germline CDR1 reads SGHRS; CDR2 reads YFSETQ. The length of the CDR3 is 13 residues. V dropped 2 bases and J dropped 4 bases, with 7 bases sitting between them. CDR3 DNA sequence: TGCGCCAGCAGCTTCTCCCCGTACAATGAGCAGTTCTTC. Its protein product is CASSFSPYNEQFF.

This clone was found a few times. The CDR3 sequence: CASSPTDYEQYF. CDR3 coding DNA: TGTGCCAGCAGTCCGACTGACTACGAGCAGTACTTC. The V gene is TRBV6-6, the J gene TRBJ2-7, with no clear D. The CDR3 length is 12 residues. The V end was cut by 5 bases, the J end by 3 bases, with 8 bases between. The germline V gene has CDR1 MNHNY and CDR2 SVGAGI (reference sequence).

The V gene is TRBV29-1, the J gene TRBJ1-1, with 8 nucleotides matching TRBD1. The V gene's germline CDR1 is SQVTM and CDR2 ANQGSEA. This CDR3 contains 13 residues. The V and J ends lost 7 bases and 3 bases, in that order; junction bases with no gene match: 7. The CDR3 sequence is CSGQQGAYTEAFF. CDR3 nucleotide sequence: TGCAGCGGCCAGCAGGGGGCTTACACTGAAGCTTTCTTT.

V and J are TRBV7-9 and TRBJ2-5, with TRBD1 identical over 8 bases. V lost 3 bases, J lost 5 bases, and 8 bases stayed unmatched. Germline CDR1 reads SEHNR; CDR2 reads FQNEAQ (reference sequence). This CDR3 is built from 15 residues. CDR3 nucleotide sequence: TGTGCCAGCAGCTTCCCGACAGGGGTAGGCGAGACCCAGTACTTC. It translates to CASSFPTGVGETQYF.

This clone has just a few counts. In DNA form, the CDR3 reads TGTGCCAGCAGTTACTCGCAGGGTAACCACGAGCAGTACTTC. Its translation: CASSYSQGNHEQYF. V and J are TRBV6-6 and TRBJ2-7; D is possibly TRBD1 (5 bases). CDR3 length equals 14 residues. Trimming shortened V by 0 bases and J by 5 bases, and 11 bases separated the two germline ends. Germline CDR1 MNHNY, CDR2 SVGAGI (reference sequence).

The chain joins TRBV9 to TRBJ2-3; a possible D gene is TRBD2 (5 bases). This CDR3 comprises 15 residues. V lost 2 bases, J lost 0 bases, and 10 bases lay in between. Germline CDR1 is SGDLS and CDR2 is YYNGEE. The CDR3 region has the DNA TGTGCCAGCAGCGTCCTAGCCCATAGCACAGATACGCAGTATTTT. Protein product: CASSVLAHSTDTQYF.

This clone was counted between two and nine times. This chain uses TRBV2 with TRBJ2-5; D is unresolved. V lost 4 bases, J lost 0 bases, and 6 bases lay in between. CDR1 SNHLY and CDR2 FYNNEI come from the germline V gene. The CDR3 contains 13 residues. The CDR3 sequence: CASSVRNQETQYF. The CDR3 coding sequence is TGTGCCAGCAGTGTGAGGAACCAAGAGACCCAGTACTTC. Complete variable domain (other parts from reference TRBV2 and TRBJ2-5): EPEVTQTPSHQVTQMGQEVILRCVPISNHLYFYWYRQILGQKVEFLVSFYNNEISEKSEIFDDQFSVERPDGSNFTLKIRSTKLEDSAMYFCASSVRNQETQYFGPGTRLLVL.

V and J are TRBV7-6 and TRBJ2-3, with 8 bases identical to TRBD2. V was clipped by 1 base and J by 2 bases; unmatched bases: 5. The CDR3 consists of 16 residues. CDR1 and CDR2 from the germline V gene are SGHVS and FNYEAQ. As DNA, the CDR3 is TGTGCCAGCAGCTTAGGGGCGGGGGGACACACAGATACGCAGTATTTT. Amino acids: CASSLGAGGHTDTQYF.

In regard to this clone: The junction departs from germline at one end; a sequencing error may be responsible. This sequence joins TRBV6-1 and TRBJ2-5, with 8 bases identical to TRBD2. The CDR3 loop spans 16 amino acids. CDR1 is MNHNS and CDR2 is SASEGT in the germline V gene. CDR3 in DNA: TGTGCCAGCAGTGAAGCCAGGACTAGCCGACAAGAGGCCCAGTACTTC. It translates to CASSEARTSRQEAQYF.

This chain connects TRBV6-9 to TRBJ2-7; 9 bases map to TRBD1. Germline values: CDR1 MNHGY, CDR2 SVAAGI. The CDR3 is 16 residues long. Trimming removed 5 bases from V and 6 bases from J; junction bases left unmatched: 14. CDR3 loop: CASSQPRDRDRLEQYF. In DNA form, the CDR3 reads TGTGCCAGCAGTCAACCTCGGGACAGGGACAGGCTCGAGCAGTACTTC.

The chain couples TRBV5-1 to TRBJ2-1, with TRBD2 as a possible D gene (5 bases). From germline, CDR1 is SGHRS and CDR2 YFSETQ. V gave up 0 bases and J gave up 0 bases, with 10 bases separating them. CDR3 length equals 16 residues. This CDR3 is CASSLVPGNSYNEQFF. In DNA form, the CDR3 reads TGCGCCAGCAGCTTGGTTCCGGGAAACTCCTACAATGAGCAGTTCTTC.

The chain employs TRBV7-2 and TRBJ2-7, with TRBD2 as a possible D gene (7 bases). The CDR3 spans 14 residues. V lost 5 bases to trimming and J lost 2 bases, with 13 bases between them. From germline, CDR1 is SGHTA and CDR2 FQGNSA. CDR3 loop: CASSIGGDTYEQYF. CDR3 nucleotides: TGTGCCAGCAGCATAGGGGGGGATACCTACGAGCAGTACTTC.